The 9 T cell receptor beta chains below were found in one sample sequenced in a study of T cell changes during pregnancy in multiple sclerosis. Data came from immunoSEQ multiplex PCR; TCRdb stores just in-frame clones and leaves some out. Of 52,000 or so clones detected, approximately 90% appear once; the ten largest clones hold 0.45% to 0.65%. Sequencing was performed on CD4+ T cells from peripheral blood mononuclear cells, taken in the first trimester of pregnancy. The receptors come from a female donor with multiple sclerosis, enrolled in a pregnancy study.

The sample holds a few counts of this clone. This chain links TRBV7-9 with TRBJ1-2; tentatively, D is TRBD1 (5 bases). Germline assignment: CDR1 SEHNR and CDR2 FQNEAQ (reference sequence). This CDR3 is 16 amino acids long. Trimming took 0 bases from V and 0 from J, leaving 11 bases between them. The CDR3 here is CASSLALDIANYGYTF. For the CDR3, the DNA is TGTGCCAGCAGCTTAGCGCTGGACATAGCTAACTATGGCTACACCTTC.

The chain carries TRBV28 and TRBJ1-2; D unresolved. In germline, CDR1 is MDHEN, CDR2 SYDVKM. The CDR3 contains 16 residues. With 4 bases removed from V and 6 bases from J, the gap between germline ends came to 21 bases. The chain's CDR3 is CASSSPTVPRQHGYTF. In DNA form, the CDR3 reads TGTGCCAGCAGTTCCCCGACGGTCCCCCGACAACATGGCTACACCTTC.

This chain links TRBV2 with TRBJ2-5, with 7 bases identical to TRBD1. Per germline, CDR1 SNHLY and CDR2 FYNNEI. The CDR3 runs 13 residues. V lost 6 bases, J lost 3 bases, and 4 bases stayed unmatched. CDR3 in DNA: TGTGCCAGCAGGGCAGACAGGGAAGAGACCCAGTACTTC. It codes for CASRADREETQYF.

This clone was found a few times. The V call is TRBV19, the J call TRBJ1-6; 8 bases are shared with TRBD1. Germline values: CDR1 LNHDA, CDR2 SQIVND (reference sequence). V shed 8 bases and J 9 bases; nucleotides not matched to a gene: 9. The CDR3 has 14 amino acids. CDR3 DNA sequence: TGTGCCAGTCAGGGGGCCTCCGACTCTTCACCCCTCCACTTT. Its protein is CASQGASDSSPLHF.

The chain uses TRBV5-1 and TRBJ2-7, with 9 bases lining up with TRBD1. The CDR3 spans 15 residues. Germline loops: CDR1 SGHRS, CDR2 YFSETQ. V shed 4 bases, J shed 4 bases, and the junction held 9 bases outside the gene matches. DNA of the CDR3: TGCGCCAGCAGCGAAGGGACAGGGTCTTTTTACGAGCAGTACTTC. This codes for CASSEGTGSFYEQYF. Filled out from reference TRBV5-1 and TRBJ2-7, the complete variable domain reads KAGVTQTPRYLIKTRGQQVTLSCSPISGHRSVSWYQQTPGQGLQFLFEYFSETQRNKGNFPGRFSGRQFSNSRSEMNVSTLELGDSALYLCASSEGTGSFYEQYFGPGTRLTVT.

This sequence joins TRBV30 and TRBJ1-6; TRBD1 is a possible D gene (6 bases). The CDR3 is made up of 13 amino acids. Germline CDR1 reads GTSNPN; CDR2 reads SVGIG (reference sequence). V lost 1 base, J lost 6 bases, and 7 bases lay in between. CDR3 amino acids: CAWSGTANSPLHF. The CDR3, as DNA: TGTGCCTGGAGTGGGACAGCTAATTCACCCCTCCACTTT.

This chain links TRBV5-1 with TRBJ1-1; a possible D gene is TRBD1 (5 bases). V was pared by 4 bases and J by 4 bases, with 17 bases between. The CDR3 is made up of 15 amino acids. Germline V gene lookup returns CDR1 SGHRS and CDR2 YFSETQ. The CDR3 region has the DNA TGCGCCAGCAGCCCCGTTAACAAGGGGCCCACTGAAGCTTTCTTT. Protein sequence: CASSPVNKGPTEAFF.

This clone was seen only once. The chain combines TRBV9 with TRBJ1-2, with TRBD1 identical over 10 bases. This CDR3 is 17 amino acids long. The ends lost 4 bases at V and 2 bases at J; junction bases unmatched: 11. The germline CDR1 and CDR2 sequences are SGDLS and YYNGEE. In nucleotides, the CDR3 is TGTGCCAGCAGCCTTGGGACAGGGGCAAAAATAAACTATGGCTACACCTTC. Its translation: CASSLGTGAKINYGYTF.

V is TRBV30 and J is TRBJ1-2; 8 bases fit TRBD1. The length of the CDR3 is 13 residues. Germline CDR1 reads GTSNPN; CDR2 reads SVGIG (reference sequence). J was trimmed by 12 bases and V by 0 bases; bases with no gene match: 9. For the CDR3, the DNA is TGTGCCTGGAGTGTACCCCCGGACAGGGTGAACACCTTC. It encodes CAWSVPPDRVNTF.